These 8 T cell receptor beta chains came from one sample sequenced in a study of blood T cell repertoires in COVID-19. Sequencing was performed with immunoSEQ multiplex PCR; in TCRdb, only in-frame clones are kept and a portion is missing. The sample carries about 320,000 clones, more than 75% recorded once. Sequencing input: PBMCs or T cells enriched from blood (not recorded which). The receptors shown here come from a woman younger than 30 who had recovered from COVID-19.

This chain connects TRBV9 to TRBJ2-1, with 7 bases fitting TRBD1. The CDR3 length is 17 residues. V lost 0 bases and J lost 10; bases outside the gene matches: 16. Per germline, CDR1 SGDLS and CDR2 YYNGEE. CDR3 nucleotide sequence: TGTGCCAGCAGCGTAGCTACGCCAACAAAGGGGGCCCTCGAGCAGTTCTTC. Translation gives CASSVATPTKGALEQFF.

The CDR3 nucleotides are TGTGCCAGCAGCTTCCTAGCGGGGGATGGCTACGAGCAGTACTTC. Translated, it gives CASSFLAGDGYEQYF. This chain uses TRBV7-2 with TRBJ2-7; TRBD2 matches at 10 bases. Germline-derived CDR1 and CDR2 are SGHTA and FQGNSA. This CDR3 contains 15 residues. V lost 3 bases to trimming and J lost 3 bases; unmatched junction nucleotides: 5.

This sequence joins TRBV19 and TRBJ1-2; D call uncertain. This CDR3 spans 14 amino acids. The germline V gene encodes CDR1 LNHDA and CDR2 SQIVND (reference sequence). The V and J ends lost 2 bases and 4 bases respectively, with 11 bases between them. The CDR3 protein is CASSIPTVSYGYTF. The CDR3 nucleotides are TGTGCCAGTAGTATACCCACGGTATCCTATGGCTACACCTTC.

The chain has TRBV5-1 and TRBJ1-6, with 10 bases matching TRBD1. The trim removed 4 bases at V and 7 bases at J, leaving 5 bases unmatched. Germline lookup yields CDR1 SGHRS and CDR2 YFSETQ. This CDR3 has 15 amino acids. CDR3 bases: TGCGCCAGCAGCCGGGACAGGGGAGGGAATTCACCCCTCCACTTT. Translation gives CASSRDRGGNSPLHF.

The CDR3: CASRKQDWSSYNSPLHF. In nucleotides, the CDR3 is TGTGCCAGCAGGAAACAGGATTGGAGCTCCTATAATTCACCCCTCCACTTT. The chain is built from TRBV7-8 and TRBJ1-6; tentative D call: TRBD1 (5 bases). The CDR3 extends over 17 amino acids. Trimming took off 6 bases at V and 0 bases at J, with 15 bases between the two ends. Germline CDR1 reads SGHVS; CDR2 reads FQNEAQ.

J is TRBJ1-5 and V is TRBV3-1 (or the pseudogene TRBV3-2), with D perhaps matching TRBD1 (6 bases). The CDR3 totals 14 residues. Trimming cost V 6 bases and J 7 bases, with 16 bases left between them. Germline CDR1 is LGHDT and CDR2 is YNNKEL (reference sequence). The CDR3 protein is CASREYRVGQPQHF. CDR3 nucleotides: TGTGCCAGCAGAGAATACAGGGTTGGGCAGCCCCAGCATTTT.

This clone was seen a single time. This chain uses TRBV7-9 with TRBJ1-1; D remains ambiguous. Trimming removed 1 base at V and 8 bases at J, with 11 bases between. This CDR3 comprises 13 residues. Germline loops: CDR1 SEHNR, CDR2 FQNEAQ (reference sequence). The CDR3: CASSLEGSSEAFF. The DNA for the CDR3 is TGTGCCAGCAGCTTAGAAGGGAGCAGCGAAGCTTTCTTT.

This clone was recorded a few times. This sequence joins TRBV19 and TRBJ2-2; 9 bases align to TRBD1. Per the germline V gene, CDR1 is LNHDA and CDR2 is SQIVND (reference sequence). The CDR3 runs to 17 residues. Trimming took 4 bases from V and 3 from J; bases not matched to a gene: 9. CDR3 nucleotides: TGTGCCAGTAGTACCGGGACAGGGCAACGATACACCGGGGAGCTGTTTTTT. This codes for CASSTGTGQRYTGELFF.